This is a list of T cell receptor beta chains from one sample in a study of T-cell reconstitution after alpha-beta-depleted transplantation in children. TCRdb re-called the PCR reads with MiXCR, one entry per CDR3 protein. The table includes about 400,000 distinct CDR3 sequences, under 20% detected once. This sample comprised PBMCs, mostly from graft donor cells, obtained 360 days after TCRalphabeta/CD19-depleted stem cell transplant. Receptors were obtained from a boy in the first two years of life who had a stem cell transplant for Wiskott-Aldrich syndrome, so the T cells may come from the graft donor. Both conserved end residues are part of each CDR3. The D gene is left open where the match is weak. Rows may omit the clone size; those that give it use once, few, many or a size class.

CASSVTGQTYGYTF	TGTGCCAGCAGCGTCACAGGGCAGACCTATGGCTACACCTTC	TRBV12-3/TRBV12-4	TRBJ1-2	few	-
CASRNDNTYEQYF	TGCGCCAGCCGAAACGACAATACCTACGAGCAGTACTTC	TRBV5-1	TRBJ2-7	-	-
CASSLGLAATEQYF	TGTGCCAGCAGCTTAGGGCTAGCGGCCACCGAGCAGTACTTC	TRBV7-2	TRBJ2-7	-	TRBD2
CASNRQGAAGELFF	TGTGCCAGCAACAGACAGGGGGCTGCCGGGGAGCTGTTTTTT	TRBV6-1	TRBJ2-2	-	TRBD1
CASSLARRDTQYF	TGTGCCAGCAGCTTAGCCCGGAGAGATACGCAGTATTTT	TRBV7-9	TRBJ2-3	many	-
CATSDPPPGTGVTDTQYF	TGTGCCACCAGTGATCCGCCCCCCGGGACAGGGGTAACAGATACGCAGTATTTT	TRBV24-1	TRBJ2-3	-	TRBD1
CSALPGQGETQYF	TGCAGTGCTCTCCCCGGACAGGGAGAGACCCAGTACTTC	TRBV20-1	TRBJ2-5	once	TRBD1
CASSLTPGPSLNEQFF	TGTGCCAGCAGCTTGACCCCGGGACCAAGTCTCAATGAGCAGTTCTTC	TRBV5-4	TRBJ2-1	once	-
CASSFYGTSVPDTQYF	TGTGCCAGCAGCTTTTATGGGACTAGCGTTCCAGATACGCAGTATTTT	TRBV5-6	TRBJ2-3	-	TRBD2
CASSPAPGAREQYF	TGTGCCAGTAGTCCCGCCCCGGGTGCTAGGGAGCAGTACTTC	TRBV19	TRBJ2-7	-	-
CASSESLTSGRVGEQFF	TGTGCCAGCAGTGAATCCCTGACTAGCGGGAGGGTGGGTGAGCAGTTCTTC	TRBV25-1	TRBJ2-1	-	TRBD2
CASSSGTRKNIQYF	TGTGCCAGCAGCTCCGGGACTAGGAAAAACATTCAGTACTTC	TRBV7-8	TRBJ2-4	many	TRBD2
CASSRGTGYNEQFF	TGCGCCAGCAGCCGGGGGACCGGTTACAATGAGCAGTTCTTC	TRBV4-1	TRBJ2-1	few	-
CASSFPLLAGGRGETQYF	TGTGCCAGCAGTTTCCCCCTCCTAGCGGGGGGGCGAGGGGAGACCCAGTACTTC	TRBV12-3/TRBV12-4	TRBJ2-5	-	TRBD2
CASSRPIMRGGPDTQYF	TGTGCCAGCAGTAGGCCCATAATGCGGGGGGGCCCAGATACGCAGTATTTT	TRBV6-1	TRBJ2-3	few	TRBD2
CASRIAGGKETQYF	TGTGCCAGCAGAATAGCGGGAGGGAAAGAGACCCAGTACTTC	TRBV12-3/TRBV12-4	TRBJ2-5	-	TRBD2
CASSPEAASYEQYF	TGTGCCAGCAGTCCCGAAGCGGCCTCCTACGAGCAGTACTTC	TRBV12-3/TRBV12-4	TRBJ2-7	-	-
CASSPISQDTQYF	TGTGCCAGCAGCCCGATCTCCCAAGATACGCAGTATTTT	TRBV7-2	TRBJ2-3	-	-
CASAATGRTDTQYF	TGTGCCAGCGCGGCAACGGGGAGGACAGATACGCAGTATTTT	TRBV11-1	TRBJ2-3	few	-
CASSQRPSMGDTDTQYF	TGCGCCAGCAGCCAACGACCATCAATGGGGGACACAGATACGCAGTATTTT	TRBV4-3	TRBJ2-3	-	-
CASRPGWGNTGELFF	TGTGCCAGCAGGCCAGGCTGGGGGAACACCGGGGAGCTGTTTTTT	TRBV7-9	TRBJ2-2	-	-
CASSIPVVDEKLFF	TGTGCCAGCAGTATACCGGTAGTCGATGAAAAACTGTTTTTT	TRBV28	TRBJ1-4	-	-